This TCR beta chain was captured in a study of T-cell reconstitution after alpha-beta-depleted transplantation in children. Study results and limitations: The main origin of T-cell counts and diversity one year after transplant was newly produced T cells.

Preparation of the TCRbeta library used unique molecular identifiers. TCRdb used MiXCR to reprocess the PCR reads, holding one entry per CDR3 protein. The sample carries hundreds of thousands of distinct CDR3 sequences, approximately 12% recorded once. This clonotype was seen many times. Its antigen is not identified. Sequences were derived from PBMCs, mostly from graft donor cells, sampled 360 days after TCRalphabeta/CD19-depleted stem cell transplant. The TCR sequence derives from a male patient between 5 and 17 years old who had a stem cell transplant for acute myeloid leukemia, so the T cells may come from the graft donor.

CDR3 residues: CASSLETGRQETQYF. For the CDR3, the DNA is TGTGCCAGCAGCCTTGAGACAGGCCGCCAAGAGACCCAGTACTTC. The chain is built from TRBV3-1 and TRBJ2-5; a weak D match, TRBD1 (6 bases). The V end was cut by 4 bases, the J end by 1 base, with 13 bases between. The CDR3 sequence is 15 residues long. Per germline, CDR1 LGHDT and CDR2 YNNKEL (reference sequence).